Below, 5 T cell receptor beta chains from the same sample are listed, as sequenced in a study of cytomegalovirus exposure and HLA in healthy donors. Amplification used 60 Vbeta primers and 13 Jbeta primers. The repertoire was sequenced with immunoSEQ multiplex PCR; TCRdb's copy has only in-frame clones and lacks some. The sample consists of about 170,000 clones, roughly 80% of them appearing once. Sequenced input: PBMCs. Receptors originate from a male donor in good health and CMV-seronegative.

This sequence joins TRBV19 and TRBJ1-2; 7 bases are a match to TRBD1. The V and J ends lost 9 bases and 7 bases, in that order; junction bases with no gene match: 8. In germline, CDR1 is LNHDA, CDR2 SQIVND (reference sequence). This CDR3 is 12 amino acids long. The CDR3 nucleotides are TGTGCCAGCTCTGGGACAGCGCGTGGCTACACCTTC. Encoded protein: CASSGTARGYTF.

This chain uses TRBV7-9 with TRBJ1-3, with 10 bases fitting TRBD1. The germline CDR1 and CDR2 sequences are SEHNR and FQNEAQ (reference sequence). The CDR3 is 14 amino acids. The ends lost 6 bases at V and 4 bases at J; junction bases unmatched: 3. The CDR3 region is CASSSTGGGNTIYF. CDR3 nucleotides: TGTGCCAGCAGTTCGACAGGGGGCGGAAACACCATATATTTT. Combining the CDR3 with reference TRBV7-9 and TRBJ1-3 gives the whole variable domain DTGVSQNPRHKITKRGQNVTFRCDPISEHNRLYWYRQTLGQGPEFLTYFQNEAQLEKSRLLSDRFSAERPKGSFSTLEIQRTEQGDSAMYLCASSSTGGGNTIYFGEGSWLTVV.

CDR3 loop: CASSISGVYEQYF. The DNA of the CDR3 is TGTGCCAGTAGTATTAGCGGGGTCTACGAGCAGTACTTC. The chain recombines TRBV19 with TRBJ2-7; 8 nucleotides align to TRBD2. The CDR3 is 13 residues long. Trimming at V came to 3 bases and at J to 3 bases, leaving 1 base not matched to a gene. From germline, CDR1 is LNHDA and CDR2 SQIVND (reference sequence).

Here the CDR3 DNA reads TGTGCCAGCAGGGTGACAGACTACGAGCAGTACTTC. Its translation is CASRVTDYEQYF. V usage is TRBV28 and J usage is TRBJ2-7, with TRBD1 as a possible D gene (5 bases). The V gene's germline CDR1 is MDHEN and CDR2 SYDVKM. V lost 6 bases, J lost 3 bases, and 9 bases lay in between. This CDR3 contains 12 residues.

This chain joins TRBV5-4 and TRBJ1-3, with D possibly matching TRBD1 (6 bases). CDR3 length equals 15 residues. The V gene's germline CDR1 is SGHNT and CDR2 YYREEE (reference sequence). Trimming removed 3 bases at V and 2 bases at J, with 12 bases between. The CDR3, as DNA: TGTGCCAGCAGCTCGTCCCGGACAGCTGGAAACACCATATATTTT. Its translation: CASSSSRTAGNTIYF.